This T cell receptor beta chain was found in a study of human T cells and chemical hapten exposure. For the study at large: 2% DPC applied to a roughly 2 cm by roughly 2 cm arm area sensitized donors. Whole-study findings and limits: The study found that PT1 expanded TCR counts correlated positively with patch test score.

V shed 2 bases, J shed 6 bases, and the junction held 8 bases outside the gene matches. This CDR3 is 16 amino acids long. In germline, CDR1 is MNHEY, CDR2 SVGAGI. As for this clonotype: The antigen is undetermined.

TCRdb called the RACE reads again in MiXCR, with one record for every CDR3 protein. The sample has 95,000 to 150,000 distinct CDR3 sequences; roughly 14% are singletons. This sample's time point: pre-sensitization, week 0. Specified treatment: therapeutic diphenylcyclopropenone sensitization with weekly scalp DPC. The clonotype was recovered from a woman in her late teens or twenties with alopecia areata. Some clones in this sample may be carry-over from other donors' samples. This sample comprised whole blood, obtained in connection with sensitization to the hapten diphenylcyclopropenone (DPC). The chain couples TRBV6-5 to TRBJ2-1; 9 positions match TRBD2. CDR3: CASSYEAAGGGNEQFF. DNA of the CDR3: TGTGCCAGCAGTTACGAGGCAGCGGGGGGAGGCAATGAGCAGTTCTTC.